This T cell receptor beta chain was found in a study of Tregs in tolerant kidney transplant recipients. General study results and limits: Tregs expanded with activated donor B cells seemed most donor-specific. Validation in larger populations is needed because few patients were studied.

About this clone itself: The antigen is unknown.

J was trimmed by 5 bases and V by 6 bases; bases with no gene match: 12. This CDR3 is built from 14 residues. Germline assignment: CDR1 SQVTM and CDR2 ANQGSEA. Using immunoSEQ multiplex PCR, the repertoire was profiled, and TCRdb retains in-frame clones only, with some absent. The sample has some 250,000 clones; 80% to 85% are singletons. The receptor's source is a human donor in good health. The sequencing sample was made of CD4+ T cells from blood. This chain links TRBV29-1 with TRBJ2-7; TRBD1 matches 8 bases. CDR3 sequence: CSVSPGTGPNEQYF. The CDR3 nucleotides read TGCAGCGTATCCCCCGGGACAGGCCCCAACGAGCAGTACTTC.